Presented here are 18 T cell receptor beta chains from one specimen sequenced in a study of T cell repertoires in cytomegalovirus infection. TCRdb re-called the reads through MiXCR, storing one row per CDR3 protein. The sample gives some 250,000 distinct CDR3 sequences, approximately 10% of which show up once; roughly 16% is in the top ten. Sequencing used PBMCs. These receptors were taken from a human donor in good health (CMV status not recorded). Some clones in this sample may be carry-over from other donors' samples.

The table lists this clonotype with a few counts. This sequence joins TRBV7-2 and TRBJ1-1, with 10 bases aligning to TRBD1. Germline-derived CDR1 and CDR2 are SGHTA and FQGNSA. J gave up 5 bases and V 1 base, and 1 base lay outside the gene matches. The CDR3 runs to 14 residues. The CDR3 DNA sequence: TGTGCCAGCAGCTTAGGGGACAGGGGTACTGAAGCTTTCTTT. This gives the protein CASSLGDRGTEAFF.

The chain employs TRBV11-2 and TRBJ2-1, with 9 positions matching TRBD2. Germline assignment: CDR1 SGHAT and CDR2 FQNNGV. This CDR3 is 16 amino acids long. The V segment lost 1 base and the J segment 7 bases; nucleotides outside the gene matches: 8. The DNA for the CDR3 is TGTGCCAGCAGCTTAGGCCTCGCGGGAGGGGGTAATGAGCAGTTCTTC. This encodes CASSLGLAGGGNEQFF.

This clonotype was counted a single time. The chain uses TRBV9 and TRBJ2-2; 12 bases agree with TRBD2. In germline, CDR1 is SGDLS, CDR2 YYNGEE. V lost 4 bases and J lost 8; bases outside the gene matches: 9. The CDR3 has 16 amino acids. CDR3 nucleotides: TGTGCCAGCAGCATTCTGACTAGCGGGAGTTTGGGGGAGCTGTTTTTT. Translation gives CASSILTSGSLGELFF.

The V call is TRBV20-1, the J call TRBJ2-7; 10 bases map to TRBD2. Germline V gene data show CDR1 as DFQATT and CDR2 as SNEGSKA (reference sequence). The CDR3 extends over 14 amino acids. The J segment lost 4 bases and the V segment lost 5 bases, leaving 8 bases of the junction unmatched. CDR3 amino acids: CSAPALAGTYEQYF. The DNA for the CDR3 is TGCAGTGCTCCCGCACTAGCGGGAACGTACGAGCAGTACTTC.

This clonotype occurred many times. The chain is built from TRBV9 and TRBJ2-1; TRBD2 aligns across 11 bases. The J segment lost 4 bases and the V segment lost 0 bases, leaving 6 bases of the junction unmatched. CDR1 SGDLS and CDR2 YYNGEE come from the germline V gene. The CDR3 contains 17 residues. CDR3: CASSVGGSGGAYNEQFF. The CDR3 nucleotides are TGTGCCAGCAGCGTAGGAGGTAGCGGGGGGGCGTACAATGAGCAGTTCTTC.

There are many counts of this clonotype. The chain carries TRBV7-8 and TRBJ2-1; TRBD1 aligns across 9 bases. Germline V gene lookup returns CDR1 SGHVS and CDR2 FQNEAQ. Germline trimming cut 2 bases from V and 4 bases from J; bases unmatched to any gene: 6. There are 16 residues in the CDR3. The CDR3 region has the DNA TGTGCCAGCAGCTTAAGGGGACAGGGAAGTTACAATGAGCAGTTCTTC. Its translation: CASSLRGQGSYNEQFF.

The chain has TRBV18 and TRBJ1-4, with D possibly TRBD1 on 5 matching bases. The CDR3 has 15 amino acids. V lost 3 bases to trimming and J lost 6 bases, with 14 bases between them. Germline V CDR1 and CDR2: KGHSH, LQKENI. CDR3 sequence (DNA): TGTGCCAGCTCACCCCGACAGTCAGATTATGAAAAACTGTTTTTT. Translation gives CASSPRQSDYEKLFF.

This clonotype has at least ten counts. V is TRBV7-8 and J is TRBJ2-1; D is unclear. Germline V gene lookup returns CDR1 SGHVS and CDR2 FQNEAQ. The V and J ends lost 7 bases and 8 bases respectively, with 18 bases between them. The CDR3 runs 14 residues. The CDR3 DNA reads as TGTGCCAGCATCCTTAGGGTAGATATCCATGAGCAGTTCTTC. It specifies CASILRVDIHEQFF.

This clonotype was detected only a few times. This chain uses TRBV19 with TRBJ1-5, with TRBD1 as a possible D gene (6 bases). The CDR3 runs to 14 residues. V was clipped by 2 bases and J by 7 bases, with 12 bases between them. Germline CDR1 is LNHDA and CDR2 is SQIVND (reference sequence). CDR3 bases: TGTGCCAGTAGTATAAATACAGGGAAGCAGCCCCAGCATTTT. Its protein product is CASSINTGKQPQHF.

This clonotype has just a few counts. The V call is TRBV5-4, the J call TRBJ1-6, with D maybe TRBD1 (5 bases). CDR1 and CDR2 from the germline V gene are SGHNT and YYREEE (reference sequence). The CDR3 loop spans 15 amino acids. The ends were cut back, 4 bases at V and 7 bases at J, with 15 bases in the middle. The chain's CDR3 is CASSEQAVGNSPLHF. CDR3 coding DNA: TGTGCCAGCAGCGAACAGGCGGTGGGGAATTCACCCCTCCACTTT.

This clonotype was counted many times. The chain recombines TRBV7-9 with TRBJ1-1; possibly TRBD1 for D (5 bases). The CDR3 is made up of 12 amino acids. The V end lost 8 bases, the J end lost 3 bases, and 10 bases lay between the germline ends. Germline CDR1 SEHNR, CDR2 FQNEAQ (reference sequence). Here the CDR3 DNA reads TGTGCCAGCTTAATAGGGGACACTGAAGCTTTCTTT. Translating it yields CASLIGDTEAFF. Filled out from reference TRBV7-9 and TRBJ1-1, the complete variable domain reads DTGVSQNPRHKITKRGQNVTFRCDPISEHNRLYWYRQTLGQGPEFLTYFQNEAQLEKSRLLSDRFSAERPKGSFSTLEIQRTEQGDSAMYLCASLIGDTEAFFGQGTRLTVV.

This clonotype appeared many times. V and J are TRBV7-2 and TRBJ2-6; D unresolved. The length of the CDR3 is 14 residues. Germline V lookup: CDR1 SGHTA, CDR2 FQGNSA. Trimming left V 7 bases short and J 0 bases short, with 7 bases between. CDR3 protein: CASTPNSGANVLTF. The CDR3 DNA reads TGTGCCAGCACCCCCAACTCTGGGGCCAACGTCCTGACTTTC.

This clonotype was detected ten times or more. The chain joins TRBV7-2 to TRBJ2-3, with D perhaps TRBD1 or TRBD2 (5 bases each). V was cut by 6 bases and J by 2 bases, with 15 bases left in between. CDR1 SGHTA and CDR2 FQGNSA come from the germline V gene. The CDR3 loop spans 15 amino acids. CDR3 sequence (DNA): TGTGCCAGCAGGGACCAGGGAGCAGCCACAGATACGCAGTATTTT. It specifies CASRDQGAATDTQYF.

There are many counts of this clonotype. CDR3: CASSLVADNYGYTF. DNA of the CDR3: TGCGCCAGCAGCTTGGTAGCAGATAACTATGGCTACACCTTC. This chain uses TRBV5-1 with TRBJ1-2, with D hard to call. Germline V lookup: CDR1 SGHRS, CDR2 YFSETQ. The CDR3 loop spans 14 amino acids. V was cut by 0 bases and J by 1 base, with 7 bases left in between.

A word on this clonotype: A much larger clone lies one base from this, so it may be a read error. The CDR3: CASRFPGLVYEQYF. In nucleotides, the CDR3 is TGTGCCAGCAGATTCCCGGGACTAGTCTACGAGCAGTACTTC. The chain joins TRBV11-1 to TRBJ2-7, with TRBD2 matching 8 bases. Unmatched junction bases numbered 7, after V lost 6 bases and J lost 3 bases. CDR1 SGHAT and CDR2 FQDESV come from the germline V gene (reference sequence). The CDR3 extends over 14 amino acids.

This chain uses TRBV4-3 with TRBJ2-5, with D possibly matching TRBD1 (6 bases). Between the trimmed V and J ends, which lost 1 base and 2 bases, there was a span of 14 bases. This CDR3 is built from 16 residues. Germline V gene sequence: CDR1 LGHNA, CDR2 YSLEER. CDR3 in amino acids: CASSQVDSSEQETQYF. The CDR3 DNA sequence: TGCGCCAGCAGCCAAGTGGACAGTTCGGAACAAGAGACCCAGTACTTC.

In its sample, this clonotype was seen many times. V gene TRBV12-3 or TRBV12-4 combines with J gene TRBJ1-5; D is unresolved. The V end lost 6 bases, the J end lost 11 bases, and 17 bases lay between the germline ends. The CDR3 runs 13 residues. The CDR3 DNA reads TGTGCCAGCAGCCCGACGGACGGCCGAGCCCAGCATTTT. Amino acids: CASSPTDGRAQHF.

Many counts were recorded for this clonotype. The CDR3 here is CASSTGNLYEQYF. CDR3 in DNA: TGTGCCAGCAGTACAGGGAACCTCTACGAGCAGTACTTC. The V gene is TRBV12-3 or TRBV12-4, the J gene TRBJ2-7; a weak D match, TRBD1 (6 bases). This CDR3 has 13 amino acids. Trimming pared 5 bases from V and 3 bases from J, leaving 11 bases between.